This TCR beta chain was profiled in a study of blood T cell repertoires in COVID-19 (TCRdb year 2020). Broadly, across the study: Samples from collaborators originated in the United States, Italy and Spain and spanned both the acute and convalescent phases of COVID-19. The material from the prospective study consisted of cDNA or gDNA derived from T cells, B-cell-depleted T cells, or PBMCs. Deeply sampled blood TCRbeta repertoires from subjects exposed to, actively infected with, or recovered from COVID-19 were included in the dataset. The repertoires were released in a freely available public database meant as a resource for research on the immune response to SARS-CoV-2. Samples were obtained from the ongoing ImmuneRACE study (first 160 participants) and from some 1,200 subjects provided by 6 global collaborators. The sample metadata nearly always contained a de-identified subject ID, COVID-19 status, age in years and sex. HLA class I and class II types, where available, came from metadata supplied by the sample provider rather than from assay-based typing. Findings and caveats that apply to the study as a whole: Clinical and demographic metadata were provided uncurated, with the amount varying by source and participant.

TCRbeta CDR3 regions were amplified from genomic DNA using the immunoSEQ Assay, a bias-controlled multiplex PCR. As for the original processing: The number of nucleated cells in each sample was estimated from the amplification of reference gene primers within the assay. Sequence reads were collapsed and filtered to measure the absolute abundance of every unique TCRbeta CDR3 rearrangement. For each sample, productive Simpson clonality was calculated as the square root of Simpson's diversity index across productive rearrangements. In TCRdb, the immuneACCESS table is reduced to in-frame sequences with V and J assigned. These tables do not hold every clone; where another copy was compared, an unresolved V gene accounts for under half, and the others remain unexplained. V, J and clone size were drawn from that table, and D and trimming were deduced from the DNA. Here the sample has a few hundred thousand clones; 80% to 95% occur a single time. The ten largest clonotypes hold 2% to 3% of the sample.

With regard to this clone: The target of this receptor is not known. Within one base of it there is no much larger clone, and no base qualities were kept.

In Seattle, one collaborating source enrolled patients while the infection was active and tracked those patients longitudinally over the course of disease. Collaborating institutions collected whole blood in K2EDTA tubes following their own protocols. For TCRbeta analysis, collaborator samples were shipped as frozen whole blood, as isolated PBMCs, or as DNA extracted from either sample type. This receptor was obtained from a person in their late teens or twenties with COVID-19, enrolled during active disease. The sequencing input was peripheral blood.

The CDR3 here reads CASSQEGSTVPSGNTIYF. The nucleotide sequence is given as TGTGCCAGCAGCCAAGAAGGGAGCACAGTCCCCTCTGGAAACACCATATATTTT. This receptor chain uses TRBV14 and TRBJ1-3; the D gene cannot be named for sure. In the germline V gene, CDR1 corresponds to SGHDN and CDR2 to FVKESK. The CDR3 goes from the cysteine to the phenylalanine over 18 residues. The entry retains the CDR3 DNA only, 54 bases that are in frame from base 1. V was cut back by 0 bases and J by 0 bases, leaving a gap of 15 bases between them.